Below are 13 T cell receptor beta chains sequenced from a single sample in a study of blood T cell repertoires in COVID-19. Method: immunoSEQ multiplex PCR; TCRdb's copy keeps in-frame clones and lacks some. Here the sample spans about 170,000 clones, approximately 85% being singletons. The sample was peripheral blood. These receptors all stem from a man aged 55-75 years who had recovered from COVID-19.

The J gene is TRBJ2-3, the V gene TRBV3-1 (or the pseudogene TRBV3-2), with a weak D call TRBD2 (5 bases). The CDR3 has 13 amino acids. Trimming took off 1 base at V and 4 bases at J, with 6 bases between the two ends. Per germline, CDR1 LGHDT and CDR2 YNNKEL (reference sequence). The CDR3 protein is CASSQVGADTQYF. CDR3 DNA: TGTGCCAGCAGCCAAGTGGGAGCAGATACGCAGTATTTT.

This clone was seen just once. The V and J genes are TRBV3-1 (or the pseudogene TRBV3-2) and TRBJ1-2; a weak D match, TRBD1 (5 bases). The CDR3 has 12 amino acids. CDR1 is LGHDT and CDR2 is YNNKEL in the germline V gene (reference sequence). Trimming took off 5 bases at V and 7 bases at J, with 11 bases between the two ends. CDR3 region: CASSYFQGGYTF. In DNA, the CDR3 is TGTGCCAGCAGCTACTTTCAGGGTGGCTACACCTTC.

The chain couples TRBV19 to TRBJ1-1; D is unclear. The CDR3 length is 13 residues. V was shortened by 3 bases and J by 1 base, with 6 bases between the two germline ends. Germline loops: CDR1 LNHDA, CDR2 SQIVND (reference sequence). The CDR3 nucleotides are TGTGCCAGTAGTATTCAGGCGAACACTGAAGCTTTCTTT. Protein product: CASSIQANTEAFF.

The chain recombines TRBV6-6 with TRBJ1-5; the match to TRBD1 covers 7 bases. Per germline, CDR1 MNHNY and CDR2 SVGAGI (reference sequence). V shed 6 bases and J 4 bases; nucleotides not matched to a gene: 9. This CDR3 comprises 15 residues. The CDR3 nucleotides are TGTGCCAGCAGAACTCAGGGGGGAGGAAATCAGCCCCAGCATTTT. Amino acid sequence: CASRTQGGGNQPQHF.

The gene calls are TRBV7-2 and TRBJ1-1, with no clear D. The CDR3 is 16 residues long. The ends were cut back, 1 base at V and 5 bases at J, with 17 bases in the middle. The germline CDR1 and CDR2 sequences are SGHTA and FQGNSA. For the CDR3, the DNA is TGTGCCAGCAGCTTAGATCCCTTATCCGCGAAGACTGAAGCTTTCTTT. It yields the protein CASSLDPLSAKTEAFF.

The chain recombines TRBV3-1 (or the pseudogene TRBV3-2) with TRBJ2-7; 8 bases agree with TRBD1. This CDR3 region has 13 residues. The trim removed 5 bases at V and 4 bases at J, leaving 4 bases unmatched. Germline-derived CDR1 and CDR2 are LGHDT and YNNKEL (reference sequence). In nucleotides, the CDR3 is TGTGCCAGCAGCTACTACAGGGGGTACGAGCAGTACTTC. It yields the protein CASSYYRGYEQYF.

Written as DNA, the CDR3 is TGTGCCAGCAGCGTAGAGGGCAGGGGGGATGGCTACACCTTC. Translated: CASSVEGRGDGYTF. The chain recombines TRBV9 with TRBJ1-2, with TRBD1 matching 7 bases. The trim removed 0 bases at V and 6 bases at J, leaving 5 bases unmatched. This CDR3 contains 14 residues. Germline CDR1 is SGDLS and CDR2 is YYNGEE. Full variable domain (missing parts from reference TRBV9 and TRBJ1-2): DSGVTQTPKHLITATGQRVTLRCSPRSGDLSVYWYQQSLDQGLQFLIQYYNGEERAKGNILERFSAQQFPDLHSELNLSSLELGDSALYFCASSVEGRGDGYTFGSGTRLTVV.

This chain uses TRBV15 with TRBJ2-2; 10 bases agree with TRBD2. This CDR3 comprises 15 residues. Germline trimming cut 6 bases from V and 4 bases from J; bases unmatched to any gene: 5. CDR1 LNHNV and CDR2 YYDKDF come from the germline V gene (reference sequence). Here the CDR3 DNA reads TGTGCCACCAGTCTACTAGCGGGGTCCACCGGGGAGCTGTTTTTT. It is translated as CATSLLAGSTGELFF.

The chain couples TRBV3-1 (or the pseudogene TRBV3-2) to TRBJ1-5; 7 bases are shared with TRBD1. Germline loops: CDR1 LGHDT, CDR2 YNNKEL (reference sequence). The junction had 7 bases not matched to a gene; V was cut back by 3 bases and J by 11 bases. The length of the CDR3 is 13 residues. The CDR3 spells CASSHAGGMTQHF. For the CDR3, the DNA is TGTGCCAGCAGCCATGCAGGGGGGATGACCCAGCATTTT.

The chain is built from TRBV21-1 and TRBJ2-7; TRBD1, as called in the table, went unchecked against the DNA. TRBV21-1 is a pseudogene locus. The CDR3 totals 14 residues. The CDR3 DNA is TGTGCCAGCAGTCGAGGGACAGGGAAGGATGGTACGTACTTC. This codes for CASSRGTGKDGTYF.

This rearrangement joins TRBV12-3 or TRBV12-4 to TRBJ1-4; D unclear. The CDR3 has 12 residues. V lost 10 bases, J lost 2 bases, and 8 bases lay in between. The CDR3 coding sequence is TGTGCCACCTCCGGGACTAATGAAAAACTGTTTTTT. It encodes CATSGTNEKLFF.

The chain employs TRBV4-2 and TRBJ1-2; 7 bases are shared with TRBD1. This CDR3 region has 14 residues. CDR1 and CDR2 (germline): LGHNA, YNFKEQ. V trimming: 0 bases; J trimming: 5 bases; junction bases outside the gene matches: 3. CDR3 residues: CASSQEQGTYGYTF. The CDR3 region has the DNA TGTGCCAGCAGCCAAGAACAGGGGACGTATGGCTACACCTTC.

The gene calls are TRBV24-1 and TRBJ2-1; 9 bases fit TRBD1. Trimming removed 4 bases from V and 5 bases from J; junction bases left unmatched: 5. CDR1 is KGHDR, CDR2 SFDVKD, per germline. CDR3 size: 15 residues. CDR3 amino acids: CATSDWGQGHNEQFF. CDR3 sequence (DNA): TGTGCCACCAGTGACTGGGGACAGGGACACAATGAGCAGTTCTTC.